The table lists the clone carrying this TCR beta chain with a few counts. Antigen specificity is unknown. The CDR3 length is 15 residues. V was trimmed by 0 bases and J by 1 base, leaving 9 bases between them. The germline V gene has CDR1 ENHRY and CDR2 SYGVKD. The data are from a study of T cell responses to AZD1222 COVID-19 vaccine. Study details: Researchers grouped second doses given at about 4 or about 12 weeks into one pool.

The table came from immunoSEQ multiplex PCR; TCRdb's copy has only in-frame clones and leaves some out. The sample lists roughly 84,000 clones, roughly 85% seen once, with about 1.6% in the top ten. General study points: Repertoire sampling happened only post peak T cell response. Spike-specific TCR breadth and depth rose after two AZD1222 doses. AZD1222 recipients seropositive at baseline numbered only five to seven.

Sequences were derived from peripheral blood, sampled on day 0 of AZD1222 vaccination. The clonotype comes from an adult in good health. V gene TRBV10-3 combines with J gene TRBJ2-5, with D possibly being TRBD2 (6 bases). This CDR3 is CAISESEGPQETQYF. The CDR3 region has the DNA TGTGCCATCAGTGAGTCGGAGGGACCCCAAGAGACCCAGTACTTC.